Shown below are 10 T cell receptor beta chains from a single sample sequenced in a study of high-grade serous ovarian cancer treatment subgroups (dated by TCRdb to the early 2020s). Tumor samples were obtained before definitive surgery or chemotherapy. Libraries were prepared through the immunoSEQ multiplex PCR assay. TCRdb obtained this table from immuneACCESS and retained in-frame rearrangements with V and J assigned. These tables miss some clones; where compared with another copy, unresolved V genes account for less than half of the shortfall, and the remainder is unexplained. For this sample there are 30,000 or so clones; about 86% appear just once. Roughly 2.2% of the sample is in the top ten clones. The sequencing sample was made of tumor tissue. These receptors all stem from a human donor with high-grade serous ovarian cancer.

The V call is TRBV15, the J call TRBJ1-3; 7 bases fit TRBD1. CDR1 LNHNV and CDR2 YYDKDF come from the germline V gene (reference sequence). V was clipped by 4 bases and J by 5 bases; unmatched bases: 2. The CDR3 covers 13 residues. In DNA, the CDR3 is TGTGCCACCAGCAAGGACAGGCGAAACACCATATATTTT. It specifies CATSKDRRNTIYF.

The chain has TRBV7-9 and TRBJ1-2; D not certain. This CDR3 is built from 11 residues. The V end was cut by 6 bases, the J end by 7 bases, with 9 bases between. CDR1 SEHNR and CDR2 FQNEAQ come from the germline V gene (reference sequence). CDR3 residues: CASSLTAGYTF. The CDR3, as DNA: TGTGCCAGCAGTTTAACGGCTGGCTACACCTTC. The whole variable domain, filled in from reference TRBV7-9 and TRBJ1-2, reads DTGVSQNPRHKITKRGQNVTFRCDPISEHNRLYWYRQTLGQGPEFLTYFQNEAQLEKSRLLSDRFSAERPKGSFSTLEIQRTEQGDSAMYLCASSLTAGYTFGSGTRLTVV.

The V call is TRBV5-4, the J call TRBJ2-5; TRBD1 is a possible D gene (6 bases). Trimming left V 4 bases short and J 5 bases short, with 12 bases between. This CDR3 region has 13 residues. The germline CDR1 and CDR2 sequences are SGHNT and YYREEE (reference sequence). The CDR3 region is CASSQDSEETQYF. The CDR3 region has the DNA TGTGCCAGCAGCCAGGACAGCGAGGAGACCCAGTACTTC.

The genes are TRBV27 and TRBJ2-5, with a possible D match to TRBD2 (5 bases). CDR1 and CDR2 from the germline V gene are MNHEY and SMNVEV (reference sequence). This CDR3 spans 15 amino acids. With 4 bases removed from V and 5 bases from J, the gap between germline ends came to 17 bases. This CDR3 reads CASSSNEGWWETQYF. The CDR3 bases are TGTGCCAGCAGTTCAAATGAGGGTTGGTGGGAGACCCAGTACTTC.

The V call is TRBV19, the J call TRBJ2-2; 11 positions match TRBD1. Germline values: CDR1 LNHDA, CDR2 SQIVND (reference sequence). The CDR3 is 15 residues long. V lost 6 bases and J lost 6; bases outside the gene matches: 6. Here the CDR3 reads CASSEGQGAPGELFF. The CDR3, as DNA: TGTGCCAGTAGCGAAGGACAGGGGGCTCCCGGGGAGCTGTTTTTT.

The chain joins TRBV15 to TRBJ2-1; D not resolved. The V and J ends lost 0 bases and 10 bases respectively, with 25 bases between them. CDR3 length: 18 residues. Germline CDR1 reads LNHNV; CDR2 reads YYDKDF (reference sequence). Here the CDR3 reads CATSRDPFPNRGSWEQFF. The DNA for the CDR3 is TGTGCCACCAGCAGAGATCCCTTCCCCAATCGTGGGTCTTGGGAGCAGTTCTTC.

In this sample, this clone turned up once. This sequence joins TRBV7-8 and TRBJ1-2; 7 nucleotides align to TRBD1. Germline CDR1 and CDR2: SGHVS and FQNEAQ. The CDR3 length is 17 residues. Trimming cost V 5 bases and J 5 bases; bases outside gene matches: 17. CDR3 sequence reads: CASSPSRGQAFRYGYTF. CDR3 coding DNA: TGTGCCAGCAGCCCCTCCCGCGGACAGGCCTTTCGTTATGGCTACACCTTC.

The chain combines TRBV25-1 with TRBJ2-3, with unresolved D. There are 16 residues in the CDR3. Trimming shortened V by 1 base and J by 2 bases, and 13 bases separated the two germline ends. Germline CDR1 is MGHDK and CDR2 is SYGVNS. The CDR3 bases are TGTGCCAGCAGTGAATCAAACCGCGAGTTCACAGATACGCAGTATTTT. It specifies CASSESNREFTDTQYF. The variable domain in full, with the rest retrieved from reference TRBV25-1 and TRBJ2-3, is EADIYQTPRYLVIGTGKKITLECSQTMGHDKMYWYQQDPGMELHLIHYSYGVNSTEKGDLSSESTVSRIRTEHFPLTLESARPSHTSQYLCASSESNREFTDTQYFGPGTRLTVL.

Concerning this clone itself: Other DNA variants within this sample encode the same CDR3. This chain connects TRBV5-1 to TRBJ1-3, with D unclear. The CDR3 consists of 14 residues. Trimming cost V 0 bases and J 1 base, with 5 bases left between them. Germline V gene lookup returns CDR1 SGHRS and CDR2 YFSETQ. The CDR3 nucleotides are TGCGCCAGCAGCTTGGGGGCGTCTGGAAACACCATATATTTT. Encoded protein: CASSLGASGNTIYF.

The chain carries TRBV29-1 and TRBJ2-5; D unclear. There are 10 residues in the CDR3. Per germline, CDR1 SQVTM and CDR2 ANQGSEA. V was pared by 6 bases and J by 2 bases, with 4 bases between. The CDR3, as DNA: TGCAGCGTCGGGCAAGAGACCCAGTACTTC. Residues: CSVGQETQYF.